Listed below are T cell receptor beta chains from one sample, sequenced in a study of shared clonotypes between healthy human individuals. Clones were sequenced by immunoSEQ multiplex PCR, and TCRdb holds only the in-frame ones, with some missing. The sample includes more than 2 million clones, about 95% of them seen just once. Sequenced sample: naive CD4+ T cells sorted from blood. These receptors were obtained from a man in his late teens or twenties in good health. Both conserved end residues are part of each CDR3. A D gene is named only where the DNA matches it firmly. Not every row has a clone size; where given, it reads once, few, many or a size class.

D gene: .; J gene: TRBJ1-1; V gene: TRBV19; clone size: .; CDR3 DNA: TGTGCCAGTAGTATCACAGGGCCAAACACTGAAGCTTTCTTT; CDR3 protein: CASSITGPNTEAFF
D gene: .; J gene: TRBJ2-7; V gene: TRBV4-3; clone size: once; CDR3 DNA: TGCGCCAGCAGCCAAGATCGATTCTCCTACGAGCAGTACTTC; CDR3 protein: CASSQDRFSYEQYF
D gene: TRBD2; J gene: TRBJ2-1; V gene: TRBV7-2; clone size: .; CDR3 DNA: TGTGCCAGCAGCCGCGGGACTAGCGGGGTTAATGAGCAGTTCTTC; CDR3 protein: CASSRGTSGVNEQFF
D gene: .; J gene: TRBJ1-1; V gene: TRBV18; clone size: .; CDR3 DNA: TGTGCCAGTCGTGGGATTCTGAACACTGAAGCTTTCTTT; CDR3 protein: CASRGILNTEAFF
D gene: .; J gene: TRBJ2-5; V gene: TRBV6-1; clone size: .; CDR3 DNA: TGTGCCAGCACCCCAGGGACGCGGGAGACCCAGTACTTC; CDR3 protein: CASTPGTRETQYF
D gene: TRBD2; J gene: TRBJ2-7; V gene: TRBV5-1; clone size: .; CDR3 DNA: TGCGCCAGCAGCTTGGTAGGACTAGCGGGAGGGCAGATGGACGAGCAGTACTTC; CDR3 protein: CASSLVGLAGGQMDEQYF
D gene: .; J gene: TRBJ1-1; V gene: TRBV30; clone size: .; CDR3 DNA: TGTGCCTGGAGTCCCACAGGTTTGAACACTGAAGCTTTCTTT; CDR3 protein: CAWSPTGLNTEAFF
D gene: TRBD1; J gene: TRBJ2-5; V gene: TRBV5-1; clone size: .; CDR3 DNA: TGCGCCAGCAGCTGGGACAGGGGCCGTGGGACCCAGTACTTC; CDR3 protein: CASSWDRGRGTQYF
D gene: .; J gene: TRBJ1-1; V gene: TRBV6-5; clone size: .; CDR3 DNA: TGTGCCAGCAGCCGAGGGGGGACTGAAGCTTTCTTT; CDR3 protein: CASSRGGTEAFF
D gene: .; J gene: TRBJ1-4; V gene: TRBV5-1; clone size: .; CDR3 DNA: TGCGCCAGCAGCTCCGGGACACTCGGTGAAAAACTGTTTTTT; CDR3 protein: CASSSGTLGEKLFF
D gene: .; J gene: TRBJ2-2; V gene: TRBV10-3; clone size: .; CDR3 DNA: TGTGCCATCAGAAACAGGGACACCGGGGAGCTGTTTTTT; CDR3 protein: CAIRNRDTGELFF
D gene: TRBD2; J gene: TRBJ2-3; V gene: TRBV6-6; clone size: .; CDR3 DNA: TGTGCCAGCAGTTACAGCGGGAGTGGTACAGATACGCAGTATTTT; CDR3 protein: CASSYSGSGTDTQYF
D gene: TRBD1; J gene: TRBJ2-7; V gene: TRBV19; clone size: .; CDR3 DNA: TGTGCCAGTAGTCTCGGGACAGGGGGTTCGTACGAGCAGTACTTC; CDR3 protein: CASSLGTGGSYEQYF
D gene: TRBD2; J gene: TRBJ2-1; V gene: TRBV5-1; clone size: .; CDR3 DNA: TGCGCCAGCAGCTTGTTGTTAGCGGGAGGTAGCAATGAGCAGTTCTTC; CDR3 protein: CASSLLLAGGSNEQFF
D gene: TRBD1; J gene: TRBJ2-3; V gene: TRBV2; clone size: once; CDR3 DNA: TGTGCCAGCGGTCAACTGACAGGGGGGACAGATACGCAGTATTTT; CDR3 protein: CASGQLTGGTDTQYF
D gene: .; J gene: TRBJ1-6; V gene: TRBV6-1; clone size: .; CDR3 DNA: TGTGCCAGCAGTGATGAATGGGGACTGAATTCACCCCTCCACTTT; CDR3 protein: CASSDEWGLNSPLHF
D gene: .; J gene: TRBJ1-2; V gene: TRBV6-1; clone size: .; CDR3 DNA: TGTGCCAGCAGCCTACTTAGGGACCCCCTCTATGGCTACACCTTC; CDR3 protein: CASSLLRDPLYGYTF
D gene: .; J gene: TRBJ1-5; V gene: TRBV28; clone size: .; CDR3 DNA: TGTGCCAGCAGCCTGGGCAGGGCGGGTCAGCCCCAGCATTTT; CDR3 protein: CASSLGRAGQPQHF
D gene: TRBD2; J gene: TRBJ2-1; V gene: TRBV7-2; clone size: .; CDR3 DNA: TGTGCCAGCAGCTTAAAACTAGCGGATTACAATGAGCAGTTCTTC; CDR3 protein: CASSLKLADYNEQFF
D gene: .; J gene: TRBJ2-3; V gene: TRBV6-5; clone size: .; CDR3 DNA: TGTGCCAGCAGTTGGGGGGGCCGGCGCCCAGATACGCAGTATTTT; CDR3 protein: CASSWGGRRPDTQYF
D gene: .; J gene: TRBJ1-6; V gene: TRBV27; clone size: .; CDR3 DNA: TGTGCCAGCAGCCCCTTCGACAGGTTGTCTAATTCACCCCCCCACTTT; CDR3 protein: CASSPFDRLSNSPPHF
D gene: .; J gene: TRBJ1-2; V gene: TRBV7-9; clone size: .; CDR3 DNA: TGTGCCAGCAGCTTAGGCCCGGGGAATGGCTACACCTTC; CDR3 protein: CASSLGPGNGYTF
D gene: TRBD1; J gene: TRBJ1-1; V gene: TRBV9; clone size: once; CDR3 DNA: TGTGCCAGCAGGACGGGACAGGGGAACACTGAAGCTTTCTTT; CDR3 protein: CASRTGQGNTEAFF